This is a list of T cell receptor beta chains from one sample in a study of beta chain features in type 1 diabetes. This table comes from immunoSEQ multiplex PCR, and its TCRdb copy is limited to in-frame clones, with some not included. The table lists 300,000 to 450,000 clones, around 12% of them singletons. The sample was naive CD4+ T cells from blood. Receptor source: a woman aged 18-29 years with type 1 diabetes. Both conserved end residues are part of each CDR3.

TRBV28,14,CASSQGGRSNEQFF
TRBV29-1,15,CSVDAERGATDTQYF
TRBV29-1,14,CSAVDQGGPYEQYF
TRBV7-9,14,CASSPRDKGEKLFF
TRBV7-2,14,CASSFGWLDGTQYF
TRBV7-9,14,CASSLSLSYNEQFF
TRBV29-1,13,CSVRSGTNEKLFF
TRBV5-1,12,CASSFGGNEQFF
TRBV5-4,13,CASSSKTNEKLFF
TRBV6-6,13,CASRDLQGTEAFF
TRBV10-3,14,CAISLEDSYQPQHF
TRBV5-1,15,CASSLVGQYVYEQFF
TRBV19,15,CASSITANPSYEQYF
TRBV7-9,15,CASSLSGTRTDTQYF
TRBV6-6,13,CAHGGRTTGELFF
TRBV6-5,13,CATSRTSLAEQFF
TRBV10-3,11,CAISESHGYTF
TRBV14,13,CASSRDLNTEAFF
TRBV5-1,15,CASMRTGTGPYEQYF
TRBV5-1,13,CASSLHREGEQYF
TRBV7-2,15,CASSRSGLAVYEQYF
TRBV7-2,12,CASSFDTYEQYF
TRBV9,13,CASSLDRNTEAFF
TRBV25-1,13,CASQATPGYGYTF
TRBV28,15,CASSSASGTSYEQYF
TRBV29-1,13,CSVDGRLRPEAFF
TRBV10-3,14,CATRSGTTNTEAFF
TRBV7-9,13,CASSFGGNTEAFF
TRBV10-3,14,CAISESKGDYGYTF
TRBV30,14,CAWRTSGTSYEQYF
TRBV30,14,CACRLRERTDTQYF
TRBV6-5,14,CASSYSIGGYEQYF
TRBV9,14,CASSPRAVRQAAFF
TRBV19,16,CASSLPRRGRLQPQHF
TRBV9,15,CASSRGGSSYNEQFF
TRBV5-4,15,CASSPRVGSSYEQYF
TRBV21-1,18,CASSVGTEGTSDDYEQYF
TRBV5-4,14,CASSKQGIIYEQYF
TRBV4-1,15,CASSSPLGGNYGYTF
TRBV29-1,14,CSAGIDRESGEQFF
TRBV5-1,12,CASSFPQGEQYF
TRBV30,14,CAWSVSPGGTEAFF
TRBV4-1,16,CASSHVGLAGEYEQYF
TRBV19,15,CASSIPGYSNQPQHF
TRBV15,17,CATSREGASSGANVLTF
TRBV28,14,CASSRQSGSNEQYF
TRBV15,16,CATSITGTGPYNEQFF
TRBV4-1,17,CASSQVSLGTGGNEQYF
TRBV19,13,CATRDRVTGELFF
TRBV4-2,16,CASSANWGLINYGYTF
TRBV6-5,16,CASSYSLQGGNYGYTF
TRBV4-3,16,CASSPDRDRGHGEQYF
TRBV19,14,CASKGQGAGDTQYF
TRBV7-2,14,CASSLLLVPETQYF
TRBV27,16,CASSLSWGGVNSPLHF